This T cell receptor beta chain was captured by sequencing in a study of T cell responses to AZD1222 COVID-19 vaccine (dated by TCRdb to about 2021). With regard to the full study: TCR sequencing was performed for 230 to 250 trial participants, of whom roughly 200 were given two doses of AZD1222 and some 26 were given two doses of MenACWY control vaccine. Trial participants were enrolled by age into 18-55, 56-69 and 70-plus year subgroups, with approximately 150, 28 and 58 TCR-sequenced participants respectively.

The CDR3 regions of human TCRbeta chains were analyzed by immunosequencing. The original methods were these. TCRs in the repertoires were compared against a reference library of SARS-CoV-2-specific TCRs that had been generated with the MIRA antigen-specificity platform. Breadth was defined as the fraction of unique TCRs that were SARS-CoV-2-associated. Depth was defined as the fraction of total T cells that were SARS-CoV-2-associated. Each spike-specific TCR was assigned to its reactive spike region and to a CD4 or CD8 class using the MIRA data. Log10-transformed breadth and depth values were compared by one-way ANOVA with Sidak's multiple comparisons tests. TCRdb limited this immuneACCESS table to in-frame rearrangements with V and J called. A share of clones is missing; checked studies link under half to unresolved V genes, and the rest is unexplained. The DNA gave D and trimming, while V, J and clone size come from that table. Present in this sample are approximately 140,000 clones, 90% to 95% of which were seen just once. The ten largest make up around 0.9% of the sample.

The time point label, read with the paper, signifies: baseline before first vaccination. The treatment or condition label for this specimen denotes: meningococcal conjugate vaccine given as trial control. Vaccinee samples came from UK trials COV001 and COV002, including a single-blind randomized controlled phase 2/3 trial of AZD1222 (ChAdOx1 nCoV-19) in healthy adults. For TCRbeta chain sequencing, PBMC samples from trial participants were taken at day 0 and at day 28 after the second dose. As to this clone: What this receptor recognizes is not known. No per-base quality is available; no much larger clone lies one base away.

The germline V gene specifies SGHVS as CDR1 and FQNEAQ as CDR2. The V end loses 9 bases and the J end loses 4 bases, and a stretch of 13 bases separates them. Inclusive of the bounding cysteine and phenylalanine, the CDR3 is 13 residues long. Only CDR3 DNA remains: 39 bases, in frame from the first base. What the authors observed across the whole study: The vaccine-associated CD4 TCRs covered the entire spike protein, and the dominant responses fell in regions 160-218 and 743-854. The 56-69-year group was small, and its depth increase did not reach significance, likely because of low power. Conclusions about previously exposed vaccinees were limited because only 6 or 7 AZD1222 recipients were SARS-CoV-2 seropositive at baseline. Nearly half of unique spike-specific TCRs reportedly recognized epitopes outside regions mutated in the B.1.351 and B.1.1.7 variants. After two AZD1222 doses, spike-specific TCR breadth and depth were significantly higher than at day 0 and than in MenACWY recipients. Participants were mostly white British and included more females than males, and it was suggested by the authors that clonal diversity may have been underestimated. Because no day 14 peak-response samples were available, the repertoires could be characterized only after the peak T cell response.

Sequencing used peripheral blood, obtained on day 0 of MenACWY control vaccination. This clonotype was sampled from an adult in good health. The sequence is built from TRBV7-8 and TRBJ2-1; a confident D gene designation cannot be given. The CDR3 reads CASRFGEYNEQFF. The DNA is TGTGCCAGTAGATTCGGTGAGTACAATGAGCAGTTCTTC.